One sample yielded the 20 T cell receptor beta chains listed below, sequenced in a study of T-cell memory formation after mild COVID-19. TCRdb redid the calling of the 5' RACE reads with MiXCR, one entry per CDR3 protein. The sample records about 210,000 distinct CDR3 sequences, around 25% being singletons. The specimen was PBMCs or a T cell subset sorted from them (not recorded which). The receptors stem from an adult woman who had mild COVID-19 (a few samples of this study predate the infection). Cell type and time point are not known.

This clonotype was found once. This chain joins TRBV7-2 and TRBJ2-5, with 10 bases lining up with TRBD1. The CDR3 runs to 14 residues. Germline CDR1 reads SGHTA; CDR2 reads FQGNSA. The trim removed 4 bases at V and 12 bases at J, leaving 11 bases unmatched. The CDR3 sequence is CASSSTGQGSFEYF. CDR3 nucleotides: TGTGCCAGCAGCTCCACGGGACAGGGGTCGTTTGAGTACTTC.

This clonotype was counted a few times. The chain combines TRBV7-8 with TRBJ2-1, with 7 bases fitting TRBD2. The ends lost 5 bases at V and 1 base at J; junction bases unmatched: 11. The CDR3 spans 17 residues. Germline V CDR1 and CDR2: SGHVS, FQNEAQ. The CDR3 nucleotides are TGTGCCAGCAGCGCGAGGGGTGCGGGGGTGTCCTACAATGAGCAGTTCTTC. It yields the protein CASSARGAGVSYNEQFF. Filled out from reference TRBV7-8 and TRBJ2-1, the complete variable domain reads GAGVSQSPRYKVAKRGQDVALRCDPISGHVSLFWYQQALGQGPEFLTYFQNEAQLDKSGLPSDRFFAERPEGSVSTLKIQRTQQEDSAVYLCASSARGAGVSYNEQFFGPGTRLTVL.

Only a few counts were recorded for this clonotype. The chain combines TRBV24-1 with TRBJ1-5, with D uncertain. Trimming removed 3 bases at V and 6 bases at J, with 14 bases between. The CDR3 consists of 15 residues. Germline values: CDR1 KGHDR, CDR2 SFDVKD. The CDR3 DNA reads TGTGCCACCAGTGATCCCCGGGATCTCAGTCAGCCCCAGCATTTT. Residues: CATSDPRDLSQPQHF.

This clonotype was detected a few times. The chain joins TRBV20-1 to TRBJ2-1, with 9 bases aligning to TRBD2. CDR1 and CDR2 (germline): DFQATT, SNEGSKA (reference sequence). The CDR3 consists of 16 residues. V was clipped by 5 bases and J by 4 bases; unmatched bases: 12. In nucleotides, the CDR3 is TGCAGTGCTGTACAGGGACTAGCAACGATATACAATGAGCAGTTCTTC. Protein product: CSAVQGLATIYNEQFF.

The V gene is TRBV2, the J gene TRBJ2-5; 7 positions agree with TRBD1. This CDR3 has 16 residues. Unmatched junction bases numbered 10, after V lost 6 bases and J lost 0 bases. Per the germline V gene, CDR1 is SNHLY and CDR2 is FYNNEI. CDR3 in amino acids: CASRTSGQSDQETQYF. The CDR3 DNA sequence: TGTGCCAGCAGAACGTCGGGACAGAGCGACCAAGAGACCCAGTACTTC.

The rearrangement joins TRBV12-3 or TRBV12-4 to TRBJ1-1, with 10 bases matching TRBD1. CDR3 size: 15 residues. Trimming at V came to 3 bases and at J to 5 bases, leaving 6 bases not matched to a gene. CDR3 protein: CASSFGQGVITEAFF. The CDR3 DNA reads TGTGCCAGCAGTTTTGGACAGGGGGTAATTACTGAAGCTTTCTTT.

The V and J genes are TRBV6-6 and TRBJ1-1; D remains ambiguous. With 0 bases removed from V and 2 bases from J, the gap between germline ends came to 4 bases. This CDR3 is built from 13 residues. CDR1 and CDR2 (germline): MNHNY, SVGAGI (reference sequence). The DNA for the CDR3 is TGTGCCAGCAGTTACTCCAGCAACACTGAAGCTTTCTTT. Protein: CASSYSSNTEAFF.

This chain links TRBV6-1 with TRBJ1-4, with TRBD1 matching over 8 bases. J gave up 7 bases and V 4 bases, and 5 bases lay outside the gene matches. Germline lookup yields CDR1 MNHNS and CDR2 SASEGT. This CDR3 has 14 amino acids. CDR3 sequence (DNA): TGTGCCAGCAGTGCGGACAGGGAGAGTGAAAAACTGTTTTTT. Protein product: CASSADRESEKLFF.

V is TRBV18 and J is TRBJ2-7; no clear D. V was clipped by 3 bases and J by 3 bases, with 12 bases between them. CDR3 length: 14 residues. CDR1 and CDR2 (germline): KGHSH, LQKENI. The CDR3 here is CASSPADNYYEQYF. The DNA for the CDR3 is TGTGCCAGCTCACCCGCCGACAACTACTACGAGCAGTACTTC. The full variable domain, its missing parts supplied by reference TRBV18 and TRBJ2-7, is NAGVMQNPRHLVRRRGQEARLRCSPMKGHSHVYWYRQLPEEGLKFMVYLQKENIIDESGMPKERFSAEFPKEGPSILRIQQVVRGDSAAYFCASSPADNYYEQYFGPGTRLTVT.

This clonotype was seen only a few times. This chain connects TRBV12-3 or TRBV12-4 to TRBJ2-7; 7 positions match TRBD1. The V gene end was trimmed by 7 bases and the J gene end by 6 bases; junction bases not matched to a gene: 12. This CDR3 region has 14 residues. The CDR3 region is CASKFWDSTAEQYF. The CDR3 region has the DNA TGTGCCAGCAAATTCTGGGACAGTACCGCCGAGCAGTACTTC.

The chain joins TRBV7-6 to TRBJ2-7, with D possibly matching TRBD2 (6 bases). Per the germline V gene, CDR1 is SGHVS and CDR2 is FNYEAQ. The CDR3 has 15 amino acids. With 2 bases removed from V and 2 bases from J, the gap between germline ends came to 13 bases. The CDR3 bases are TGTGCCAGCAGCTTAAAGGCGGGGACCACCTACGAGCAGTACTTC. Residues: CASSLKAGTTYEQYF.

The gene calls are TRBV24-1 and TRBJ2-1; D may be TRBD1 or TRBD2 (5 bases each). Looked up from germline, CDR1 is KGHDR and CDR2 is SFDVKD. There are 11 residues in the CDR3. The V and J ends lost 5 bases and 9 bases respectively, with 7 bases between them. The CDR3, as DNA: TGTGCCACCAGTGCGGGGCCTGAGCAGTTCTTC. Residues: CATSAGPEQFF.

V usage is TRBV4-2 and J usage is TRBJ2-3; TRBD2 aligns across 11 bases. Germline assignment: CDR1 LGHNA and CDR2 YNFKEQ. With V trimmed by 4 bases and J by 4 bases, 4 bases remained unmatched. This CDR3 spans 15 amino acids. CDR3 amino acids: CASSPTSGRSDTQYF. DNA of the CDR3: TGTGCCAGCAGCCCCACTAGCGGGAGATCAGATACGCAGTATTTT.

This chain connects TRBV5-1 to TRBJ2-5; 7 bases are a match to TRBD1. The junction had 9 bases not matched to a gene; V was cut back by 5 bases and J by 2 bases. The CDR3 extends over 15 amino acids. CDR1 and CDR2 (germline): SGHRS, YFSETQ. CDR3 coding DNA: TGCGCCAGCAGGCCAGGGGGAGAAGGACAAGAGACCCAGTACTTC. This codes for CASRPGGEGQETQYF.

V gene TRBV7-2 combines with J gene TRBJ2-3; TRBD2 matches at 8 bases. Germline CDR1 and CDR2: SGHTA and FQGNSA. V lost 5 bases, J lost 2 bases, and 12 bases stayed unmatched. This CDR3 comprises 17 residues. The CDR3 loop is CASSRLVRGGNTDTQYF. The CDR3 coding sequence is TGTGCCAGCAGCCGTTTAGTACGGGGGGGGAACACAGATACGCAGTATTTT.

This clonotype has just a few counts. V usage is TRBV12-3 or TRBV12-4 and J usage is TRBJ2-3, with 7 bases lining up with TRBD1. CDR3 length equals 15 residues. V was pared by 3 bases and J by 3 bases, with 6 bases of the junction left unmatched. CDR3 DNA: TGTGCCAGCAGTTTTAGGGGGCTAGAGACAGATACGCAGTATTTT. This codes for CASSFRGLETDTQYF.

CDR3 sequence: CASKRRDSSYNEQFF. As DNA, the CDR3 is TGTGCCAGCAAGCGTAGGGACAGCTCCTACAATGAGCAGTTCTTC. The gene calls are TRBV5-6 and TRBJ2-1, with 7 bases that match TRBD1. Trimming took 6 bases from V and 0 from J; bases not matched to a gene: 6. The CDR3 has 15 residues. CDR1 is SGHDT, CDR2 YYEEEE, per germline.

This chain uses TRBV5-1 with TRBJ1-2, with D perhaps TRBD1 (5 bases). V was pared by 0 bases and J by 2 bases, with 14 bases between. The germline V gene has CDR1 SGHRS and CDR2 YFSETQ. The CDR3 loop spans 16 amino acids. CDR3 sequence reads: CASSLGSRGTNYGYTF. The CDR3 bases are TGCGCCAGCAGCTTGGGCTCGCGGGGGACGAACTATGGCTACACCTTC. The whole variable domain, remainder taken from reference TRBV5-1 and TRBJ1-2, is KAGVTQTPRYLIKTRGQQVTLSCSPISGHRSVSWYQQTPGQGLQFLFEYFSETQRNKGNFPGRFSGRQFSNSRSEMNVSTLELGDSALYLCASSLGSRGTNYGYTFGSGTRLTVV.

This clonotype was counted between two and nine times. The chain uses TRBV12-3 or TRBV12-4 and TRBJ2-3; TRBD1 aligns across 10 bases. The CDR3 runs 17 residues. V shed 6 bases and J 1 base; nucleotides not matched to a gene: 10. DNA of the CDR3: TGTGCCAGCAGACGAAGCCGGGACAGGGGAGGCACAGATACGCAGTATTTT. It specifies CASRRSRDRGGTDTQYF.

A few counts support this clonotype. V and J are TRBV12-3 or TRBV12-4 and TRBJ1-4; D remains unclear. The CDR3 has 16 residues. Trimming pared 3 bases from V and 0 bases from J, leaving 11 bases between. The CDR3 bases are TGTGCCAGCAGTTTCCTCGGGATTCCAACTAATGAAAAACTGTTTTTT. This translates into CASSFLGIPTNEKLFF.